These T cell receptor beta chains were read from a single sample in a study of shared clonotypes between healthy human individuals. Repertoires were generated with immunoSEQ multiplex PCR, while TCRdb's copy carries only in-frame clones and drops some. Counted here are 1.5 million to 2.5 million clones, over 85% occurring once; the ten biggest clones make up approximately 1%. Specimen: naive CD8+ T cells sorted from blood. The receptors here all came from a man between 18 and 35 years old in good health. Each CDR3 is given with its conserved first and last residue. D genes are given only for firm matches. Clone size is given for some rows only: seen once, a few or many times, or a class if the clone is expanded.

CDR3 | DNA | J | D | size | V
CAWSVASGGGNEQFF | TGTGCCTGGAGTGTAGCTAGCGGGGGAGGAAATGAGCAGTTCTTC | TRBJ2-1 | TRBD2 | . | TRBV30
CASSLLDEQFF | TGCGCCAGCAGCCTTTTGGATGAGCAGTTCTTC | TRBJ2-1 | . | once | TRBV5-1
CASSFGLAGYEQYF | TGTGCCAGCAGCTTTGGTCTAGCGGGCTACGAGCAGTACTTC | TRBJ2-7 | TRBD2 | . | TRBV7-9
CASSQDSTAHYGYTF | TGCGCCAGCAGCCAAGATTCCACGGCGCACTATGGCTACACCTTC | TRBJ1-2 | . | . | TRBV4-1
CASSYPLTRRYLSYNEQFF | TGTGCCAGCAGTTACCCCTTAACCCGGAGATACCTCTCCTACAATGAGCAGTTCTTC | TRBJ2-1 | . | . | TRBV28
CASSMTGGDTGELFF | TGTGCCAGCAGTATGACAGGGGGGGACACCGGGGAGCTGTTTTTT | TRBJ2-2 | TRBD1 | . | TRBV6-5
CASSGAAYGYTF | TGTGCCAGCAGTGGTGCGGCCTATGGCTACACCTTC | TRBJ1-2 | . | . | TRBV2
CASSDGIVTDTQYF | TGTGCCAGCAGCGACGGGATTGTCACAGATACGCAGTATTTT | TRBJ2-3 | . | . | TRBV6-6
CASSVNTESETYEQYF | TGTGCCAGCAGCGTAAACACAGAGAGCGAGACCTACGAGCAGTACTTC | TRBJ2-7 | . | . | TRBV7-9
CASSFRGMTYEQYF | TGTGCCAGCAGCTTTCGGGGGATGACCTACGAGCAGTACTTC | TRBJ2-7 | . | . | TRBV5-6
CASSLGPYSNQPQHF | TGTGCCAGCAGCTTAGGGCCTTATAGCAATCAGCCCCAGCATTTT | TRBJ1-5 | . | . | TRBV7-6
CASSLGGGAETQYF | TGTGCTAGCAGCTTGGGAGGGGGCGCAGAGACCCAGTACTTC | TRBJ2-5 | . | . | TRBV7-7
CAISDRWQDGVYEQYF | TGTGCCATCAGTGATAGGTGGCAGGATGGGGTATACGAGCAGTACTTC | TRBJ2-7 | . | . | TRBV10-3
CASSLWDTTSSYNSPLHF | TGCGCCAGCAGCCTCTGGGACACGACGAGCTCCTATAATTCACCCCTCCACTTT | TRBJ1-6 | . | . | TRBV4-3
CASSQTTSHRTDTQYF | TGCGCCAGCAGCCAGACCACTAGCCACCGCACAGATACGCAGTATTTT | TRBJ2-3 | . | . | TRBV4-1
CSVEGMNYGYTF | TGCAGCGTTGAGGGCATGAACTATGGCTACACCTTC | TRBJ1-2 | . | . | TRBV29-1
CASSSGTTGDEAFF | TGTGCCAGCAGCTCCGGGACCACAGGGGATGAAGCTTTCTTT | TRBJ1-1 | TRBD1 | . | TRBV5-4
CASSQITGLGYTF | TGTGCCAGCAGCCAGATTACAGGGCTGGGCTACACCTTC | TRBJ1-2 | . | . | TRBV7-9
CASSPGQGSYEQYF | TGTGCCAGCTCACCAGGACAGGGCTCCTACGAGCAGTACTTC | TRBJ2-7 | TRBD1 | . | TRBV18
CASSESSGRTLNTGELFF | TGCGCCAGCAGTGAGAGTAGCGGGAGGACCCTGAACACCGGGGAGCTGTTTTTT | TRBJ2-2 | TRBD2 | . | TRBV10-1
CATTGGRNEKLFF | TGTGCCACGACAGGGGGTCGAAATGAAAAACTGTTTTTT | TRBJ1-4 | TRBD1 | . | TRBV6-5
CASSWGQSNEKLFF | TGCGCCAGCAGCTGGGGACAGAGTAATGAAAAACTGTTTTTT | TRBJ1-4 | TRBD1 | . | TRBV5-1
CASSWGQGTSGSLYEQYF | TGTGCCAGCAGCTGGGGACAGGGGACTAGCGGGAGTTTGTACGAGCAGTACTTC | TRBJ2-7 | TRBD2 | once | TRBV11-2
CASSEGTTNYGYTF | TGCGCCAGCAGCGAAGGGACCACTAACTATGGCTACACCTTC | TRBJ1-2 | . | . | TRBV5-1
CSIGENEQFF | TGCAGCATAGGGGAGAATGAGCAGTTCTTC | TRBJ2-1 | . | . | TRBV29-1
CASSEPGTEAFF | TGCGCCAGCAGTGAGCCCGGGACTGAAGCTTTCTTT | TRBJ1-1 | . | . | TRBV10-1
CASSERDLNSYNEQFF | TGTGCCAGCAGTGAAAGGGACTTGAACTCCTACAATGAGCAGTTCTTC | TRBJ2-1 | . | . | TRBV6-1
CASSYSWGERGNEQFF | TGTGCCAGCAGTTACTCGTGGGGGGAGAGGGGCAATGAGCAGTTCTTC | TRBJ2-1 | . | . | TRBV6-5
CASSSLGDGYYEQYF | TGTGCCAGCAGCTCCCTGGGGGATGGGTACTACGAGCAGTACTTC | TRBJ2-7 | . | . | TRBV5-6
CASSLQGQPQETQYF | TGCGCCAGCAGCTTGCAGGGACAGCCTCAAGAGACCCAGTACTTC | TRBJ2-5 | TRBD1 | . | TRBV5-1
CASSEWGQSYEQYF | TGTGCCAGCAGTGAATGGGGGCAGTCCTACGAGCAGTACTTC | TRBJ2-7 | . | . | TRBV2
CASSLSRTPYNEQFF | TGCGCCAGCAGCCTGTCACGGACGCCTTACAATGAGCAGTTCTTC | TRBJ2-1 | . | . | TRBV5-1
CASSLRAPSRFETQYF | TGTGCCAGCAGTTTACGCGCCCCCTCCAGGTTTGAGACCCAGTACTTC | TRBJ2-5 | . | . | TRBV27
CASSYVNTEAFF | TGTGCCAGCAGTTACGTGAACACTGAAGCTTTCTTT | TRBJ1-1 | . | few | TRBV28
CASSPLGRIYNEQFF | TGTGCCAGCAGTCCCCTGGGACGGATCTACAATGAGCAGTTCTTC | TRBJ2-1 | . | . | TRBV27
CASSPTGGELFF | TGTGCCAGCAGCCCCACTGGGGGGGAGCTGTTTTTT | TRBJ2-2 | . | . | TRBV7-9
CASSVEGRGPYSGELFF | TGTGCCAGCAGCGTAGAGGGCAGGGGGCCGTATTCCGGGGAGCTGTTTTTT | TRBJ2-2 | TRBD1 | . | TRBV9
CASSTIGQGNEKLFF | TGTGCCAGCAGCACGATTGGACAGGGAAATGAAAAACTGTTTTTT | TRBJ1-4 | TRBD1 | . | TRBV7-9
CAWTGPSGPLGTDTQYF | TGTGCCTGGACTGGACCCAGCGGCCCGCTAGGCACAGATACGCAGTATTTT | TRBJ2-3 | . | . | TRBV30
CASSEAGRAEAFF | TGTGCCAGCAGTGAAGCAGGGAGAGCTGAAGCTTTCTTT | TRBJ1-1 | . | once | TRBV2
CASSPGGPYNEQFF | TGTGCCAGCAGCCCAGGAGGACCCTACAATGAGCAGTTCTTC | TRBJ2-1 | . | . | TRBV7-9
CASSLLSGEQYF | TGTGCCAGCAGCTTATTGTCCGGCGAGCAGTACTTC | TRBJ2-7 | . | . | TRBV7-9
CASSLRGTFLEAFF | TGTGCCAGCAGCCTTAGGGGGACATTCCTTGAAGCTTTCTTT | TRBJ1-1 | . | . | TRBV13
CASSPSNEGHEQFF | TGCGCCAGCAGCCCTTCTAACGAGGGCCATGAGCAGTTCTTC | TRBJ2-1 | . | . | TRBV4-3
CASSPQGIDTQYF | TGTGCCAGCAGCCCGCAGGGAATAGATACGCAGTATTTT | TRBJ2-3 | . | . | TRBV9
CAISEPGTASYEQYF | TGTGCCATCAGTGAGCCCGGGACAGCTTCCTACGAGCAGTACTTC | TRBJ2-7 | TRBD1 | . | TRBV10-3
CASSFQGGGTDTQYF | TGTGCCAGCAGCTTTCAGGGAGGAGGCACAGATACGCAGTATTTT | TRBJ2-3 | . | . | TRBV5-4
CASSQDGLAGGRGSGTDTQYF | TGTGCCAGCAGCCAAGATGGCCTAGCGGGAGGAAGAGGGTCAGGCACAGATACGCAGTATTTT | TRBJ2-3 | TRBD2 | . | TRBV14
CSVEDNEGGRWELFF | TGCAGCGTTGAAGATAATGAGGGAGGCCGTTGGGAGCTGTTTTTT | TRBJ2-2 | . | . | TRBV29-1
CASSESSYEQYF | TGCGCCAGCAGCGAGAGCTCCTACGAGCAGTACTTC | TRBJ2-7 | . | few | TRBV10-1
CASSFSGGNYEQYF | TGTGCCAGCAGCTTTAGCGGGGGGAACTACGAGCAGTACTTC | TRBJ2-7 | TRBD2 | . | TRBV7-2
CASQTGLGAGELFF | TGTGCCAGCCAAACAGGGTTGGGGGCCGGGGAGCTGTTTTTT | TRBJ2-2 | . | once | TRBV28
CASSPATGELFF | TGTGCCAGCTCACCGGCAACCGGGGAGCTGTTTTTT | TRBJ2-2 | . | . | TRBV18
CASSEGTGPYEQYF | TGTGCCAGCAGCGAAGGGACAGGGCCCTACGAGCAGTACTTC | TRBJ2-7 | TRBD1 | . | TRBV9
CATSRDMTGAYYEQYF | TGTGCCACCAGCAGGGATATGACAGGGGCGTACTACGAGCAGTACTTC | TRBJ2-7 | TRBD1 | . | TRBV15
CASSLGPLGAMDEKLFF | TGTGCCAGCAGCTTGGGCCCGCTGGGGGCTATGGATGAAAAACTGTTTTTT | TRBJ1-4 | . | . | TRBV5-6
CASSGPGLAGGNNGELFF | TGTGCCAGCAGCGGACCGGGACTAGCGGGAGGAAATAACGGGGAGCTGTTTTTT | TRBJ2-2 | TRBD2 | . | TRBV9
CASATGQGGEQYF | TGTGCCAGCGCTACGGGACAGGGAGGCGAGCAGTACTTC | TRBJ2-7 | TRBD1 | . | TRBV6-6